Listed below are T cell receptor beta chains from one sample, sequenced in a study of cytomegalovirus exposure and HLA in healthy donors. Only in-frame clones appear in the TCRdb table, and some are missing; sequencing was by immunoSEQ multiplex PCR. The repertoire holds more than 95,000 clones, with roughly a tenth as singletons. Sequencing used PBMCs. The receptor source for this set is a middle-aged man in good health and CMV-seropositive. CDR3s include the opening cysteine and the closing phenylalanine or tryptophan. The D gene is left open where the match is weak. Expanded clones are given a class, and other clones once, few, many or no size at all.

cdr3_nt: TGTGCCAGCAGCTTAGGGCCAGGGGACATGAATCAGCCCCAGCATTTT; cdr3_aa: CASSLGPGDMNQPQHF; clone_size: few; d_call: -; v_call: TRBV7-2; j_call: TRBJ1-5
cdr3_nt: TGCGCCAGCAGCGACGGGTTAGCGGGAGTGTCCGGCAACGAGCAGTACTTC; cdr3_aa: CASSDGLAGVSGNEQYF; clone_size: -; d_call: TRBD2; v_call: TRBV5-1; j_call: TRBJ2-7
cdr3_nt: TGTGCCAGCAGCTTGAAAGCTAGCGGGAGCATGGATACGCAGTATTTT; cdr3_aa: CASSLKASGSMDTQYF; clone_size: -; d_call: TRBD2; v_call: TRBV5-4; j_call: TRBJ2-3
cdr3_nt: TGTGCCACCAGCAGGGACAGGGCCCAAGAGACCCAGTACTTC; cdr3_aa: CATSRDRAQETQYF; clone_size: few; d_call: TRBD1; v_call: TRBV15; j_call: TRBJ2-5
cdr3_nt: TGTGCCAGCAGCTTAAACGGAGGGAACCCCTACAATGAGCAGTTCTTC; cdr3_aa: CASSLNGGNPYNEQFF; clone_size: few; d_call: -; v_call: TRBV7-8; j_call: TRBJ2-1
cdr3_nt: TGTGCCAGCAACTTAGCGGCGCTAGCGGGGGCAAACACCGGGGAGCTGTTTTTT; cdr3_aa: CASNLAALAGANTGELFF; clone_size: -; d_call: TRBD2; v_call: TRBV7-8; j_call: TRBJ2-2
cdr3_nt: TGTGCCAGCAGCGTAGGTACAGGGTCTAACAATGAGCAGTTCTTC; cdr3_aa: CASSVGTGSNNEQFF; clone_size: -; d_call: -; v_call: TRBV9; j_call: TRBJ2-1
cdr3_nt: TGTGCCACCAGCAGGGGTGACAGGGCGGATGAGCAGTTCTTC; cdr3_aa: CATSRGDRADEQFF; clone_size: -; d_call: TRBD1; v_call: TRBV15; j_call: TRBJ2-1
cdr3_nt: TGTGCCAGCAGCACCCGGGGGGGGTCGCCATCCTACGAGCAGTACTTC; cdr3_aa: CASSTRGGSPSYEQYF; clone_size: -; d_call: TRBD2; v_call: TRBV27; j_call: TRBJ2-7
cdr3_nt: TGTGCCAGCAGGCAACCCACAGGCTCTGGGGCCAACGTCCTGACTTTC; cdr3_aa: CASRQPTGSGANVLTF; clone_size: -; d_call: -; v_call: TRBV28; j_call: TRBJ2-6
cdr3_nt: TGTGCCACCAGCAGAGAAGTGTCAGGAGGTGCTGGAAACACCATATATTTT; cdr3_aa: CATSREVSGGAGNTIYF; clone_size: -; d_call: -; v_call: TRBV15; j_call: TRBJ1-3
cdr3_nt: TGTGCCAGCAGCTCGCGACAGGGGAATCCCTACGAGCAGTACTTC; cdr3_aa: CASSSRQGNPYEQYF; clone_size: -; d_call: TRBD1; v_call: TRBV7-9; j_call: TRBJ2-7